The following is a TCR beta chain sequence with its context. This specimen belongs to a study of technical replicates of blood from several donors. Libraries were prepared by immunoSEQ multiplex PCR; TCRdb keeps only in-frame clonotypes and omits some of them. The table lists about 75,000 clones, around 97% of them singletons, with around 0.18% in the top ten. Deletions cut 6 bases from V and 3 bases from J, with 15 bases between. This CDR3 comprises 15 residues. CDR1 MDHEN and CDR2 SYDVKM come from the germline V gene. This chain joins TRBV28 and TRBJ1-5, with a possible D match to TRBD1 (5 bases). Sequencing was performed on T cells isolated from PBMCs. This receptor was identified in a human donor in good health. The CDR3 is CASRGRFDPNQPQHF. DNA for the CDR3: TGTGCCAGCAGGGGGCGATTCGATCCCAATCAGCCCCAGCATTTT.